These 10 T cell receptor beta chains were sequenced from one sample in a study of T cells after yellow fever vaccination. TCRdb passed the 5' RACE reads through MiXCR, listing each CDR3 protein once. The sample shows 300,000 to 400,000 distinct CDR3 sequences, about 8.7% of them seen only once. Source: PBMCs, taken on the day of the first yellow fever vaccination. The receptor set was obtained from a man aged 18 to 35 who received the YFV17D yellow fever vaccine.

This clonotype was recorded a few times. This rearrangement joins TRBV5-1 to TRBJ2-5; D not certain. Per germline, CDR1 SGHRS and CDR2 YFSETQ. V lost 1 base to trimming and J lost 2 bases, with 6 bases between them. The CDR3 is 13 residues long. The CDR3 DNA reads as TGCGCCAGCAGCTTGCAGGAACAAGAGACCCAGTACTTC. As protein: CASSLQEQETQYF.

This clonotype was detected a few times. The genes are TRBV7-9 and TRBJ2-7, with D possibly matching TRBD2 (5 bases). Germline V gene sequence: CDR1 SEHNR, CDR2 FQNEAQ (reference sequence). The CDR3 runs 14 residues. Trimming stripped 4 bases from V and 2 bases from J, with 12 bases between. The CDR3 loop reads CASSSPGITYEQYF. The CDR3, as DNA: TGTGCCAGCAGCTCCCCGGGAATTACCTACGAGCAGTACTTC. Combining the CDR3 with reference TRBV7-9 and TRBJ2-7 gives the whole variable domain DTGVSQNPRHKITKRGQNVTFRCDPISEHNRLYWYRQTLGQGPEFLTYFQNEAQLEKSRLLSDRFSAERPKGSFSTLEIQRTEQGDSAMYLCASSSPGITYEQYFGPGTRLTVT.

Written as DNA, the CDR3 is TGTGCCAGCAGCACGCAGGGATCTGGCTCCGAGCAGTACTTC. Protein sequence: CASSTQGSGSEQYF. The V call is TRBV7-6, the J call TRBJ2-7; TRBD1 might be the D (5 bases). This CDR3 is built from 14 residues. Trimming removed 5 bases from V and 6 bases from J, with 17 bases in between. CDR1 SGHVS and CDR2 FNYEAQ come from the germline V gene.

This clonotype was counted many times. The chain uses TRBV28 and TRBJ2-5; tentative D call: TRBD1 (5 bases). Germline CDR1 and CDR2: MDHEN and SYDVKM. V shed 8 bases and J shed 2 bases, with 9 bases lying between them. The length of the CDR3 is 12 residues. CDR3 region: CASRQQQETQYF. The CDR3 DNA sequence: TGTGCCAGCCGACAGCAACAAGAGACCCAGTACTTC.

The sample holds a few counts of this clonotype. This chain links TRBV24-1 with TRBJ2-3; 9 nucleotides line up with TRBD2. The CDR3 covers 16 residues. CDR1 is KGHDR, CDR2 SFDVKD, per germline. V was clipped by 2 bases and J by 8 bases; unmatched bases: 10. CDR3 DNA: TGTGCCACCAGTGATTCCGGCGGGGGGGACGGAGTTACGCAGTATTTT. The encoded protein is CATSDSGGGDGVTQYF.

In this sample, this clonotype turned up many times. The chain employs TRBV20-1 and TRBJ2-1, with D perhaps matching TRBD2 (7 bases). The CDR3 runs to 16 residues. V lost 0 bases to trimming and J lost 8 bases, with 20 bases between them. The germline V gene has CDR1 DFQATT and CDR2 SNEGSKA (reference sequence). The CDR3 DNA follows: TGCAGTGCTAGAGAGGGGAGGGGGGTCTCCTGGGATGAGCAGTTCTTC. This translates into CSAREGRGVSWDEQFF.

The CDR3 DNA reads as TGTGCCAGCAGTGGAGAGTCGAGCTCCTACAATGAGCAGTTCTTC. Protein: CASSGESSSYNEQFF. V gene TRBV6-4 combines with J gene TRBJ2-1; D is unresolved. Trimming stripped 4 bases from V and 0 bases from J, with 10 bases between. The CDR3 runs 15 residues. Germline V gene lookup returns CDR1 MRHNA and CDR2 SNTAGT.

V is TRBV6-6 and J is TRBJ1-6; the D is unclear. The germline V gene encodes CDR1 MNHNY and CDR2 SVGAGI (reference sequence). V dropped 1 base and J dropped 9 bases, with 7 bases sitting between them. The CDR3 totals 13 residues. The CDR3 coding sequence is TGTGCCAGCAGTTACTTGGGGAGTTCACCCCTCCACTTT. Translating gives CASSYLGSSPLHF.

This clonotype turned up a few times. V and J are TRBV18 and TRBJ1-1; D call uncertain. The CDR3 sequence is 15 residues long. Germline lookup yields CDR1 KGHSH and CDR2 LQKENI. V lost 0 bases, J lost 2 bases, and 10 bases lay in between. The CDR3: CASSPPSWANTEAFF. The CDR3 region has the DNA TGTGCCAGCTCACCACCGTCTTGGGCCAACACTGAAGCTTTCTTT. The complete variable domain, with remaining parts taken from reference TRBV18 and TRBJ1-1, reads NAGVMQNPRHLVRRRGQEARLRCSPMKGHSHVYWYRQLPEEGLKFMVYLQKENIIDESGMPKERFSAEFPKEGPSILRIQQVVRGDSAAYFCASSPPSWANTEAFFGQGTRLTVV.

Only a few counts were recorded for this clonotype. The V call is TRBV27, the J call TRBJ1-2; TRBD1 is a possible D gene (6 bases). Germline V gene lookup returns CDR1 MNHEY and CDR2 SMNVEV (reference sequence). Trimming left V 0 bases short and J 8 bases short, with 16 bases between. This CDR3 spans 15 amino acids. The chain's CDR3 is CASSLSHRVPHGYTF. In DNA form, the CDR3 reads TGTGCCAGCAGTTTATCGCACAGGGTCCCCCACGGCTACACCTTC.